This TCR beta chain was sequenced for a study of blood T cell repertoires in COVID-19. Study as a whole: The analysed material was cDNA or gDNA that came from T cells, B-cell-depleted T cells, or PBMCs.

Under the authors' procedure: It was from reference gene primer amplification that nucleated cell counts were estimated. The data were produced by immunoSEQ multiplex PCR, yet TCRdb's version contains in-frame clones alone and is incomplete. That table supplies the V and J calls and clone size; D and trimming were determined from the DNA. Here the sample spans 330,000 or so clones, about nine tenths being singletons. Germline values: CDR1 MNHEY, CDR2 SMNVEV (reference sequence). The CDR3 length is 15 residues. The V and J ends lost 8 bases and 5 bases respectively, with 18 bases between them. This chain links TRBV27 with TRBJ1-4, with TRBD1 as a possible D gene (5 bases). The source material was peripheral blood. The receptor was derived from a man in his thirties or forties with COVID-19, enrolled during active disease. The CDR3 nucleotides read TGTGCCAGCTCTATGACGGGGGATAGGAATGAAAAACTGTTTTTT. Translating it yields CASSMTGDRNEKLFF.